The rows below give T cell receptor beta chains drawn from one sample of a study of radiotherapy plus CTLA-4 blockade in lung cancer. Sequenced by immunoSEQ multiplex PCR; TCRdb stores in-frame clones only, minus some. The data show some 73,000 clones, roughly 80% seen once. Sequencing was performed on peripheral blood, taken from a patient treated with radiotherapy plus ipilimumab. Source of these receptors: a human donor with non-small cell lung cancer whose response to radiotherapy plus ipilimumab could not be evaluated. Each CDR3 is given with its conserved first and last residue. A D gene is named only where the DNA matches it firmly. Clone size appears in some rows only: once, few, many, or a class for an expanded clone.

j_call clone_size v_call d_call cdr3_aa cdr3_nt
TRBJ1-5 medium-sized TRBV7-9 NA CASSLARGRLFGNQPQHF TGTGCCAGCAGCTTAGCGCGGGGCCGACTCTTTGGGAATCAGCCCCAGCATTTT
TRBJ1-1 NA TRBV12-5 NA CASGLNLRDTEAFF TGTGCTAGTGGTTTAAATTTACGGGACACTGAAGCTTTCTTT
TRBJ2-1 NA TRBV4-3 NA CASSQDRLNEQFF TGCGCCAGCAGCCAAGATAGACTCAATGAGCAGTTCTTC
TRBJ2-7 NA TRBV6-6 TRBD1 CASRQTGGSSSYEQYF TGTGCCAGCAGGCAGACAGGGGGCTCAAGCTCCTACGAGCAGTACTTC
TRBJ2-2 NA TRBV7-8 TRBD1 CASSLQGTGTGGELFF TGTGCCAGCAGCTTACAGGGGACAGGGACTGGCGGGGAGCTGTTTTTT
TRBJ1-2 NA TRBV4-1 NA CASSQDIGNYGYTF TGCGCCAGCAGCCAAGATATCGGGAACTATGGCTACACCTTC
TRBJ1-2 NA TRBV9 TRBD1 CASSAYAQGIAANYGYTF TGTGCCAGCAGCGCCTATGCACAGGGGATAGCGGCTAACTATGGCTACACCTTC
TRBJ2-3 NA TRBV28 TRBD2 CASSGLAGTDTQYF TGTGCCAGCAGCGGACTAGCGGGAACAGATACGCAGTATTTT
TRBJ1-1 NA TRBV18 NA CASSRLGGMNTEAFF TGTGCCAGCTCCCGTTTAGGAGGAATGAACACTGAAGCTTTCTTT
TRBJ1-2 NA TRBV27 NA CASQGKGSNYGYTF TGTGCCAGCCAGGGCAAGGGTTCTAACTATGGCTACACCTTC
TRBJ2-7 NA TRBV30 NA CAWVGGQNYEQYF TGTGCCTGGGTCGGGGGACAGAACTACGAGCAGTACTTC
TRBJ1-1 NA TRBV30 TRBD1 CAWSLGQLNTEAFF TGTGCCTGGAGCCTGGGACAGTTGAACACTGAAGCTTTCTTT
TRBJ1-2 NA TRBV28 NA CASTQRRGGNYGYTF TGTGCCAGCACTCAAAGGAGGGGGGGAAACTATGGCTACACCTTC
TRBJ1-1 NA TRBV9 TRBD1 CASSSRTGRGGRTEAFF TGTGCCAGCAGCTCCCGGACAGGACGAGGGGGTCGCACTGAAGCTTTCTTT
TRBJ1-1 NA TRBV5-1 NA CASSLNINTEAFF TGCGCCAGCAGCTTGAATATCAACACTGAAGCTTTCTTT
TRBJ1-1 NA TRBV4-2 NA CASSQGETGINTEAFF TGTGCCAGCAGCCAAGGGGAGACAGGTATAAACACTGAAGCTTTCTTT
TRBJ1-1 NA TRBV27 TRBD1 CASRDRANTEAFF TGTGCCAGCAGAGACAGGGCTAACACTGAAGCTTTCTTT
TRBJ2-3 NA TRBV30 TRBD2 CAWISGTNTDTQYF TGTGCCTGGATTAGCGGGACAAACACAGATACGCAGTATTTT
TRBJ2-1 NA TRBV7-9 TRBD1 CASSSADRGIYNEQFF TGTGCCAGCAGCTCAGCGGACAGGGGGATCTACAATGAGCAGTTCTTC
TRBJ2-5 NA TRBV7-3 TRBD2 CASSILAGGTQETQYF TGTGCCAGCAGCATCCTAGCGGGGGGCACCCAAGAGACCCAGTACTTC
TRBJ2-5 few TRBV12-5 NA CASSGGHGTQYF TGTGCTAGTTCTGGAGGCCACGGGACCCAGTACTTC
TRBJ2-7 NA TRBV27 NA CASSEGYRLSYEQYF TGTGCCAGCAGTGAGGGCTACCGACTGTCCTACGAGCAGTACTTC
TRBJ2-2 NA TRBV19 NA CASSPGHLTGELFF TGTGCCAGTAGCCCAGGACATTTAACCGGGGAGCTGTTTTTT
TRBJ2-7 NA TRBV10-3 TRBD1 CATSGMLTGTGDYEQYF TGTGCCACGAGTGGAATGTTGACCGGGACAGGGGACTACGAGCAGTACTTC
TRBJ2-1 NA TRBV29-1 TRBD2 CSVEDLRASGSYEQFF TGCAGCGTTGAAGATCTCCGGGCTAGCGGGAGCTATGAGCAGTTCTTC
TRBJ2-2 few TRBV28 TRBD2 CASSLFGWRRERTGELFF TGTGCCAGCAGTTTATTCGGGTGGAGGCGGGAGAGGACCGGGGAGCTGTTTTTT
TRBJ2-5 NA TRBV5-6 TRBD1 CASSLKDRGSQYF TGTGCCAGCAGCTTGAAGGACAGGGGGTCCCAGTACTTC
TRBJ1-1 once TRBV28 NA CASSLTEWNTEAFF TGTGCCAGCAGTTTGACTGAATGGAACACTGAAGCTTTCTTT
TRBJ1-1 NA TRBV5-8 NA CASSLGLLMNTEAFF TGTGCCAGCAGCTTGGGTCTTCTTATGAACACTGAAGCTTTCTTT
TRBJ2-7 once TRBV7-7 NA CASSLGDSYEQYF TGTGCCAGCAGCCTCGGGGATTCCTACGAGCAGTACTTC
TRBJ2-7 NA TRBV7-6 TRBD2 CASSAGLAGYEQYF TGTGCCAGCAGTGCCGGACTAGCGGGTTACGAGCAGTACTTC
TRBJ1-2 NA TRBV7-9 NA CASSSGTSGVYGYTF TGTGCCAGCAGCTCAGGGACTTCGGGGGTGTATGGCTACACCTTC
TRBJ2-7 NA TRBV19 TRBD1 CASTTGPHEQYF TGTGCCAGCACGACAGGGCCCCACGAGCAGTACTTC
TRBJ2-7 NA TRBV5-5 TRBD2 CASSSGLAGVYEQYF TGTGCCAGCAGCTCAGGACTAGCGGGAGTCTACGAGCAGTACTTC
TRBJ1-2 NA TRBV6-6 NA CASSYHGQTYGYTF TGTGCCAGCAGTTACCACGGACAGACCTATGGCTACACCTTC
TRBJ2-1 few TRBV7-9 TRBD1 CASSPRGLLSVYEQFF TGTGCCAGCAGCCCAAGGGGGCTTCTAAGCGTCTATGAGCAGTTCTTC
TRBJ1-2 NA TRBV19 TRBD1 CASSDRGLNYGYTF TGTGCCAGTAGCGACAGGGGGCTAAACTATGGCTACACCTTC
TRBJ2-7 NA TRBV27 TRBD2 CASSPLAGASYEQYF TGTGCCAGCAGCCCCCTAGCGGGCGCTTCCTACGAGCAGTACTTC
TRBJ1-4 few TRBV6-6 TRBD1 CASNPRQGINEKLFF TGTGCCAGCAACCCAAGACAGGGAATTAATGAAAAACTGTTTTTT
TRBJ1-2 NA TRBV4-1 NA CASSQDATGNYGYTF TGCGCCAGCAGCCAAGACGCGACAGGAAACTATGGCTACACCTTC
TRBJ2-7 NA TRBV7-2 NA CASSLSSVYYEQYF TGTGCCAGCAGCTTAAGTAGCGTTTACTACGAGCAGTACTTC
TRBJ2-1 NA TRBV5-6 TRBD1 CASSQSTGGGYNEQFF TGTGCCAGCAGCCAAAGCACAGGGGGCGGCTACAATGAGCAGTTCTTC
TRBJ1-2 NA TRBV19 NA CASSMNRDEGYTF TGTGCCAGTAGTATGAACAGGGATGAAGGCTACACCTTC
TRBJ2-3 NA TRBV9 NA CASSYGSGLTDTQYF TGTGCATCAAGTTATGGGAGCGGACTCACAGATACGCAGTATTTT
TRBJ2-2 NA TRBV6-1 TRBD2 CASRLAGRAGELFF TGTGCCAGCCGACTAGCGGGAAGGGCCGGGGAGCTGTTTTTT
TRBJ1-6 NA TRBV6-4 NA CASSLTGLGDSPLHF TGTGCCAGCAGCCTAACAGGGCTGGGAGATTCACCCCTCCACTTT
TRBJ2-1 NA TRBV11-2 TRBD2 CASSLDRTSGIFNEQFF TGTGCCAGCAGCTTAGATCGGACTAGCGGGATTTTCAATGAGCAGTTCTTC
TRBJ1-3 many TRBV4-1 NA CASSQVDMGISGNTIYF TGCGCCAGCAGCCAAGTGGACATGGGGATCTCTGGAAACACCATATATTTT
TRBJ1-1 NA TRBV2 NA CASRSAGANTEAFF TGTGCCAGCAGGTCCGCGGGGGCGAACACTGAAGCTTTCTTT
TRBJ2-3 few TRBV11-2 NA CASSLRSRADTQYF TGTGCCAGCAGCTTACGGAGTCGGGCAGATACGCAGTATTTT
TRBJ1-3 NA TRBV28 TRBD1 CASSSLFPPGDRDSSGNTIYF TGTGCCAGCAGTTCTCTTTTCCCACCTGGGGACCGGGACAGCTCTGGAAACACCATATATTTT
TRBJ1-5 NA TRBV2 NA CASSEEEGRVQPQHF TGTGCCAGCAGTGAAGAGGAAGGCAGGGTTCAGCCCCAGCATTTT
TRBJ1-1 NA TRBV28 NA CASRARIGGTTEAFF TGTGCCAGCAGGGCCCGAATCGGGGGGACAACTGAAGCTTTCTTT
TRBJ2-1 NA TRBV4-2 NA CASSPGTLYNEQFF TGTGCCAGCAGCCCAGGGACTCTCTACAATGAGCAGTTCTTC
TRBJ2-6 once TRBV9 TRBD1 CASSGGQGANVLTF TGTGCCAGCAGCGGGGGACAGGGGGCCAACGTCCTGACTTTC
TRBJ1-2 NA TRBV7-2 TRBD1 CASSGQGYYGYTF TGTGCCAGCAGCGGACAGGGCTACTATGGCTACACCTTC
TRBJ2-7 NA TRBV10-3 TRBD1 CAISSGTAAYEQYF TGTGCCATCAGCTCCGGGACAGCCGCCTACGAGCAGTACTTC
TRBJ1-1 few TRBV6-6 TRBD1 CASNRPGQGSDTEAFF TGTGCCAGCAACCGACCGGGACAGGGGTCGGACACTGAAGCTTTCTTT
TRBJ2-3 NA TRBV2 TRBD2 CASSEFGGADTQYF TGTGCCAGCAGTGAATTCGGGGGGGCAGATACGCAGTATTTT
TRBJ1-5 NA TRBV28 NA CASSSGQGYQPQHF TGTGCCAGCAGTTCGGGGCAGGGGTATCAGCCCCAGCATTTT